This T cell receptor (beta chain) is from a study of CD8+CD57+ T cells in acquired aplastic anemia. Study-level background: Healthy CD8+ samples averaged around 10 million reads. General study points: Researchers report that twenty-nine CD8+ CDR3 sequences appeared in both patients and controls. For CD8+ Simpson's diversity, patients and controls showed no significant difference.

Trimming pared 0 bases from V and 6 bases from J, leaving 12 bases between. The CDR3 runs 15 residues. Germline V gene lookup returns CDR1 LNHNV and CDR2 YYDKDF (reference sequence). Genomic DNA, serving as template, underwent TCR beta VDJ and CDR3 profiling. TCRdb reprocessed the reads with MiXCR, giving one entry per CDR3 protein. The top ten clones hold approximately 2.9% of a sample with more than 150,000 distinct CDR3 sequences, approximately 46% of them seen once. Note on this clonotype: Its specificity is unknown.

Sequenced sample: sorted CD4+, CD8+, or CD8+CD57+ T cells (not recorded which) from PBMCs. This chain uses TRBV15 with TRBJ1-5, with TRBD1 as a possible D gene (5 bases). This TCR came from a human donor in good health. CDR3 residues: CATSRDLGEAQPQHF. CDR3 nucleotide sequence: TGTGCCACCAGCAGAGATCTGGGGGAGGCTCAGCCCCAGCATTTT.